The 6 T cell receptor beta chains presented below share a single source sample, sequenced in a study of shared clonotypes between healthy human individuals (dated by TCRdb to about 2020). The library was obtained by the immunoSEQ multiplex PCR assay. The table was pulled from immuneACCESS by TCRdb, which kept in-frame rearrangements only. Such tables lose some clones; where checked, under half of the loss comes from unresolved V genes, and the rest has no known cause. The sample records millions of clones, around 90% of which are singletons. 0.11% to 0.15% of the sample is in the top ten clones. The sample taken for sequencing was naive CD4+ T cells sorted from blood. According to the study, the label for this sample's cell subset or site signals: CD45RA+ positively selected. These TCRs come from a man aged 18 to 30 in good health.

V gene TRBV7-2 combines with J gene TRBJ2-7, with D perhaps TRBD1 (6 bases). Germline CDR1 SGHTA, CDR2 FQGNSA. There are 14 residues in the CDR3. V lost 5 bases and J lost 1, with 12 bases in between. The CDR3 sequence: CASSPSDSSYEQYF. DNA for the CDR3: TGTGCCAGCAGCCCCTCGGACAGTTCCTACGAGCAGTACTTC.

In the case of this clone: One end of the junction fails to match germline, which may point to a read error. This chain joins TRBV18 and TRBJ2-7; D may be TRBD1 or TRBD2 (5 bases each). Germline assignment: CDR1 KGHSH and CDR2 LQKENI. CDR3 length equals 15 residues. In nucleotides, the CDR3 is TGTGCCAGCTCTCCCACCGGGACCGCAGGACCCGTCGTCGCCTTC. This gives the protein CASSPTGTAGPVVAF. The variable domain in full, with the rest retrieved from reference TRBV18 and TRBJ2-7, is NAGVMQNPRHLVRRRGQEARLRCSPMKGHSHVYWYRQLPEEGLKFMVYLQKENIIDESGMPKERFSAEFPKEGPSILRIQQVVRGDSAAYFCASSPTGTAGPVVAFGPGTRLTVT.

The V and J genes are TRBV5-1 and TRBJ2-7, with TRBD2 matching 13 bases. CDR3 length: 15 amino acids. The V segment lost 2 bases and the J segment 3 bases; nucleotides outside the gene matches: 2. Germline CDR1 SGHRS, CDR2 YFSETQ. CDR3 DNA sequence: TGCGCCAGCAGCTTTGGGACTAGCGGGGTCTACGAGCAGTACTTC. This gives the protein CASSFGTSGVYEQYF.

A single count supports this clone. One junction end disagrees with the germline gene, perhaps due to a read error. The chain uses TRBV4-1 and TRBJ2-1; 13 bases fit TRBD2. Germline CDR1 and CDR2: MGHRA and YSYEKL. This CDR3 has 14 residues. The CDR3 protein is CASSRTSGGAERFF. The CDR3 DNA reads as TGCGCCAGCAGCCGCACTAGCGGGGGGGCCGAGCGGTTCTTC.

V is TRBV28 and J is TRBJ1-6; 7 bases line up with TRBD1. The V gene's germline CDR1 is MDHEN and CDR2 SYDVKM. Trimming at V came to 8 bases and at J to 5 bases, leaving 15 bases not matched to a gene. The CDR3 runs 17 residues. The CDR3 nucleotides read TGTGCCAGCGGAGCCCTCGGGAAGGGGGCGGATAATTCACCCCTCCACTTT. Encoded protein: CASGALGKGADNSPLHF.

This chain's CDR3 is CASSDSRQGQETQYF. The CDR3 nucleotides read TGTGCCAGCAGTGATTCCCGACAGGGTCAAGAGACCCAGTACTTC. The chain combines TRBV6-4 with TRBJ2-5; 7 positions match TRBD1. Germline CDR1 is MRHNA and CDR2 is SNTAGT. V was clipped by 3 bases and J by 2 bases; unmatched bases: 6. The CDR3 loop spans 15 amino acids.